This entry lists 7 T cell receptor beta chains sequenced from one sample in a study of read filtering for tumor transcriptome and immune sequencing. The library was built from about 400 ng RNA with molecular barcoded adaptors for alpha/delta and beta/gamma chains. Using its own MiXCR run on the reads, TCRdb lists one record per CDR3 protein. The sample has roughly 130,000 distinct CDR3 sequences; about an eighth are singletons. The sample taken for sequencing was a population of CD138-negative cells sorted from bone marrow. These receptors all stem from a donor aged 40 or older with multiple myeloma.

This clonotype appeared many times. V usage is TRBV29-1 and J usage is TRBJ2-7; tentatively, D is TRBD2 (6 bases). Germline V gene data show CDR1 as SQVTM and CDR2 as ANQGSEA. V was pared by 4 bases and J by 3 bases, with 16 bases between. This CDR3 spans 14 amino acids. In DNA form, the CDR3 reads TGCAGCGTTGTGGAGGGCGCAGCCCTCTACGAGCAGTACTTC. It yields the protein CSVVEGAALYEQYF.

This clonotype was found many times. The gene calls are TRBV9 and TRBJ2-3; 11 nucleotides agree with TRBD2. The CDR3 extends over 18 amino acids. Trimming took 0 bases from V and 0 from J; bases not matched to a gene: 6. Germline V gene data show CDR1 as SGDLS and CDR2 as YYNGEE. CDR3 sequence (DNA): TGTGCCAGCAGCGTAGTGGCTAGCGGGGGGCCGAGCACAGATACGCAGTATTTT. This translates into CASSVVASGGPSTDTQYF.

This clonotype was recorded at least ten times. The chain recombines TRBV29-1 with TRBJ2-5; 12 nucleotides agree with TRBD2. CDR1 is SQVTM and CDR2 is ANQGSEA in the germline V gene. The V and J ends lost 7 bases and 0 bases, in that order; junction bases with no gene match: 12. CDR3 length: 17 residues. CDR3 sequence reads: CSGTASGRAGYQETQYF. The CDR3 nucleotides are TGCAGCGGGACGGCTAGCGGGAGGGCCGGTTACCAAGAGACCCAGTACTTC.

The chain joins TRBV11-2 to TRBJ2-1, with D uncertain. The CDR3 runs to 13 residues. With 8 bases removed from V and 4 bases from J, the gap between germline ends came to 12 bases. Germline V gene sequence: CDR1 SGHAT, CDR2 FQNNGV. CDR3 coding DNA: TGTGCCAGCTCCCTCCGGGCTTACAATGAGCAGTTCTTC. Protein: CASSLRAYNEQFF.

This clonotype was counted a few times. A single base separates this from a much larger clone, so it may be a read error. V gene TRBV10-1 combines with J gene TRBJ1-4; D gene unclear. The germline CDR1 and CDR2 sequences are WNHNN and SYGVQD (reference sequence). CDR3 length: 15 amino acids. Here the CDR3 DNA reads TGCGCCAGCAGTGAGTCGACCAGACGGGGTGAAAAACTGCTTTTT. It codes for CASSESTRRGEKLLF.

This clonotype occurred many times. The chain carries TRBV28 and TRBJ2-2, with D perhaps assigned TRBD1 or TRBD2 (5 bases each). Germline CDR1 is MDHEN and CDR2 is SYDVKM. V gave up 8 bases and J gave up 5 bases, with 18 bases separating them. The CDR3 spans 15 residues. The CDR3: CASEGSGADTGELFF. CDR3 nucleotides: TGTGCCAGCGAGGGTTCCGGGGCAGATACCGGGGAGCTGTTTTTT.

There are a few counts of this clonotype. The gene calls are TRBV10-3 and TRBJ2-3, with D unclear. V was shortened by 4 bases and J by 6 bases, with 11 bases between the two germline ends. The length of the CDR3 is 13 residues. The germline CDR1 and CDR2 sequences are ENHRY and SYGVKD. The CDR3 coding sequence is TGTGCCATCAGTGGTCTAGATCTTGATACGCAGTATTTT. Amino acid sequence: CAISGLDLDTQYF.